This T cell receptor (beta chain) was obtained from a study of cytomegalovirus exposure and HLA in healthy donors. Primers for the PCR totalled 60 Vbeta and 13 Jbeta. Measured with immunoSEQ multiplex PCR; TCRdb has only the in-frame clones, and not every one. The table lists some 40,000 clones, 74% of them singletons, with over 5.5% in the top ten. This CDR3 is 12 amino acids long. Trimming took 8 bases from V and 2 from J; bases not matched to a gene: 6. Germline assignment: CDR1 GTSNPN and CDR2 SVGIG (reference sequence). This TCR derives from a man aged 30 to 39 in good health and CMV-seronegative. Sequenced input: PBMCs. This chain uses TRBV30 with TRBJ2-7, with TRBD2 identical over 7 bases. For the CDR3, the DNA is TGTGCCGGTACTAGCGAAGCCTACGAGCAGTACTTC. Translated: CAGTSEAYEQYF. Based on the CDR3 plus reference TRBV30 and TRBJ2-7, the full variable domain is SQTIHQWPATLVQPVGSPLSLECTVEGTSNPNLYWYRQAAGRGLQLLFYSVGIGQISSEVPQNLSASRPQDRQFILSSKKLLLSDSGFYLCAGTSEAYEQYFGPGTRLTVT.